Shown below are 32 T cell receptor beta chains from a single sample sequenced in a study of T cells in Graves' hyperthyroidism and ophthalmopathy. The TCR beta CDR3 regions underwent amplification using RNA transcripts as the source. TCR CDR3 underwent first-round RT-PCR with the HTBI primer set. TCRdb re-called the multiplex PCR reads with MiXCR, one entry per CDR3 protein. The sample has hundreds of thousands of distinct CDR3 sequences, roughly 15% seen once. Sequenced material: blood. Source of these receptors: a middle-aged woman with Graves' ophthalmopathy.

CDR3 DNA: TGTGCCTGGAGTGTAACAGGGGGCCACACAGATACGCAGTATTTT. Encoded protein: CAWSVTGGHTDTQYF. This rearrangement joins TRBV30 to TRBJ2-3; 9 nucleotides line up with TRBD1. Per the germline V gene, CDR1 is GTSNPN and CDR2 is SVGIG (reference sequence). CDR3 length: 15 amino acids. With 0 bases clipped from V and 2 bases from J, the junction kept 3 bases outside the gene matches.

This clonotype was recorded at least ten times. This sequence joins TRBV30 and TRBJ2-7, with 11 bases fitting TRBD2. The CDR3 totals 13 residues. Unmatched junction bases numbered 1, after V lost 3 bases and J lost 3 bases. CDR1 is GTSNPN, CDR2 SVGIG, per germline (reference sequence). CDR3 sequence: CAWRLAGDYEQYF. CDR3 bases: TGTGCCTGGAGACTAGCGGGGGACTACGAGCAGTACTTC.

In its sample, this clonotype was seen many times. J is TRBJ2-5 and V is TRBV12-5; 7 bases are shared with TRBD1. The germline V gene encodes CDR1 LGHNT and CDR2 FRNRAP. V lost 3 bases to trimming and J lost 1 base; unmatched junction nucleotides: 5. This CDR3 comprises 15 residues. CDR3 residues: CASGFGAGGQETQYF. In nucleotides, the CDR3 is TGTGCTAGTGGTTTTGGGGCAGGGGGCCAAGAGACCCAGTACTTC. Full variable domain (remainder filled in from reference TRBV12-5 and TRBJ2-5): DARVTQTPRHKVTEMGQEVTMRCQPILGHNTVFWYRQTMMQGLELLAYFRNRAPLDDSGMPKDRFSAEMPDATLATLKIQPSEPRDSAVYFCASGFGAGGQETQYFGPGTRLLVL.

The sample holds many counts of this clonotype. The rearrangement links TRBV7-2 to TRBJ2-5; D perhaps matches TRBD2 (7 bases). The V and J ends lost 0 bases and 5 bases respectively, with 13 bases between them. Germline V gene lookup returns CDR1 SGHTA and CDR2 FQGNSA. The CDR3 runs to 15 residues. For the CDR3, the DNA is TGTGCCAGCAGCTTAGCTTGGGGGGGCGGGGAGACCCAGTACTTC. It codes for CASSLAWGGGETQYF. Supplemented by reference TRBV7-2 and TRBJ2-5, the full variable domain reads GAGVSQSPSNKVTEKGKDVELRCDPISGHTALYWYRQSLGQGLEFLIYFQGNSAPDKSGLPSDRFSAERTGGSVSTLTIQRTQQEDSAVYLCASSLAWGGGETQYFGPGTRLLVL.

This clonotype has at least ten counts. The V call is TRBV20-1, the J call TRBJ1-2, with 7 bases lining up with TRBD1. This CDR3 region has 16 residues. Trimming cost V 1 base and J 1 base; bases outside gene matches: 9. Looked up from germline, CDR1 is DFQATT and CDR2 is SNEGSKA (reference sequence). The CDR3 DNA follows: TGCAGTGCTAGAGCCAGGGGGGGCCACAATAACTATGGCTACACCTTC. It yields the protein CSARARGGHNNYGYTF.

This clonotype was seen only a few times. V and J are TRBV4-2 and TRBJ1-2; no clear D gene. This CDR3 is 15 amino acids long. Germline V gives CDR1 LGHNA, CDR2 YNFKEQ. V was clipped by 1 base and J by 6 bases, with 15 bases between them. This CDR3 reads CASSQADTSLNGYTF. The DNA of the CDR3 is TGTGCCAGCAGCCAAGCGGATACAAGCCTTAATGGCTACACCTTC.

Remarks on this clonotype: A much larger clone is a single base away; this may be a read error. J is TRBJ2-7 and V is TRBV28; 7 nucleotides match TRBD1. The germline CDR1 and CDR2 sequences are MDHEN and SYDVKM. The CDR3 spans 14 residues. CDR3 amino acids: CASSLDRVSYKQYF. CDR3 DNA: TGTGCCAGCAGTTTAGACAGGGTTTCCTACAAGCAGTACTTC.

V gene TRBV2 combines with J gene TRBJ2-7; D unresolved. This CDR3 is 11 amino acids long. Germline V lookup: CDR1 SNHLY, CDR2 FYNNEI. V gave up 7 bases and J gave up 6 bases, with 10 bases separating them. The chain's CDR3 is CASKVAVEQYF. Here the CDR3 DNA reads TGTGCCAGCAAGGTAGCAGTCGAGCAGTACTTC. Complete variable domain (other parts from reference TRBV2 and TRBJ2-7): EPEVTQTPSHQVTQMGQEVILRCVPISNHLYFYWYRQILGQKVEFLVSFYNNEISEKSEIFDDQFSVERPDGSNFTLKIRSTKLEDSAMYFCASKVAVEQYFGPGTRLTVT.

This clonotype was seen many times. This rearrangement joins TRBV5-5 to TRBJ2-7, with D perhaps matching TRBD1 (6 bases). This CDR3 spans 14 amino acids. The V end was cut by 2 bases, the J end by 6 bases, with 15 bases between. The V gene's germline CDR1 is SGHKS and CDR2 YYEKEE (reference sequence). As DNA, the CDR3 is TGTGCCAGCAGCTTAAGGGGCCCGGACAGCGAGCAGTACTTC. Its protein is CASSLRGPDSEQYF.

The rearrangement uses TRBV6-1 and TRBJ2-7, with 9 bases aligning to TRBD1. V was clipped by 4 bases and J by 7 bases; unmatched bases: 8. This CDR3 is built from 14 residues. Per the germline V gene, CDR1 is MNHNS and CDR2 is SASEGT. The CDR3 is CASSGAGQGREQYF. The CDR3 DNA reads TGTGCCAGCAGTGGAGCCGGACAGGGGAGAGAGCAGTACTTC.

This clonotype was found many times. The chain recombines TRBV30 with TRBJ2-7; the D gene is possibly TRBD1 (5 bases). The germline V gene has CDR1 GTSNPN and CDR2 SVGIG (reference sequence). V was shortened by 0 bases and J by 2 bases, with 11 bases between the two germline ends. The CDR3 spans 14 residues. CDR3: CAWSVGVSPYEQYF. CDR3 in DNA: TGTGCCTGGAGTGTAGGGGTCAGCCCCTACGAGCAGTACTTC.

In its sample, this clonotype was seen many times. The V call is TRBV25-1, the J call TRBJ1-2; TRBD1 might be the D (5 bases). CDR3 length: 14 residues. The V end lost 4 bases, the J end lost 4 bases, and 13 bases lay between the germline ends. CDR1 MGHDK and CDR2 SYGVNS come from the germline V gene. In nucleotides, the CDR3 is TGTGCCAGCAGTGCTGCGGGGGATTTCTATGGCTACACCTTC. Protein product: CASSAAGDFYGYTF.

This clonotype was picked up many times. The chain uses TRBV7-3 and TRBJ2-2; TRBD2 aligns across 8 bases. This CDR3 has 14 residues. Germline CDR1 and CDR2: SGHTA and FQGTGA. Unmatched junction bases numbered 5, after V lost 7 bases and J lost 4 bases. CDR3 sequence (DNA): TGTGCCAGCAAGGGAAGCGGGAGCACCGGGGAGCTGTTTTTT. Amino acid sequence: CASKGSGSTGELFF.

In its sample, this clonotype was seen many times. The rearrangement links TRBV4-2 to TRBJ2-5, with D perhaps TRBD1 (5 bases). The CDR3 has 14 amino acids. Trimming pared 0 bases from V and 5 bases from J, leaving 10 bases between. The V gene's germline CDR1 is LGHNA and CDR2 YNFKEQ. In DNA form, the CDR3 reads TGTGCCAGCAGCCAAGAAGGGGTAGTGGAGACCCAGTACTTC. Translated, it gives CASSQEGVVETQYF.

This clonotype was counted ten times or more. CDR3 amino acids: CASSFLQGPRLGYEQYF. DNA for the CDR3: TGTGCCAGCAGCTTCCTACAGGGGCCACGTCTAGGCTACGAGCAGTACTTC. The chain has TRBV11-3 and TRBJ2-7; TRBD1 aligns across 7 bases. The V gene's germline CDR1 is SGHNT and CDR2 YENEEA. J lost 3 bases, V lost 3 bases, and 14 bases had no gene match. This CDR3 region has 17 residues. The full variable domain, its missing parts supplied by reference TRBV11-3 and TRBJ2-7, is EAGVVQSPRYKIIEKKQPVAFWCNPISGHNTLYWYLQNLGQGPELLIRYENEEAVDDSQLPKDRFSAERLKGVDSTLKIQPAELGDSAVYLCASSFLQGPRLGYEQYFGPGTRLTVT.

This clonotype was recorded many times. This sequence joins TRBV28 and TRBJ1-5, with 8 bases that match TRBD1. The V and J ends lost 4 bases and 6 bases, in that order; junction bases with no gene match: 5. CDR1 is MDHEN and CDR2 is SYDVKM in the germline V gene. The CDR3 is 14 residues long. CDR3: CASSSGQGTQPQHF. CDR3 nucleotides: TGTGCCAGCAGTTCCGGACAGGGAACTCAGCCCCAGCATTTT.

Many counts were recorded for this clonotype. This chain links TRBV20-1 with TRBJ2-7; possibly TRBD2 for D (8 bases). CDR1 DFQATT and CDR2 SNEGSKA come from the germline V gene (reference sequence). Trimming shortened V by 5 bases and J by 7 bases, and 24 bases separated the two germline ends. The CDR3 has 15 residues. The chain's CDR3 is CSAPRGGQLQVEQYF. DNA of the CDR3: TGCAGTGCTCCCCGGGGGGGACAGCTACAGGTGGAGCAGTACTTC.

Many counts were recorded for this clonotype. The rearrangement links TRBV24-1 to TRBJ2-2, with 8 bases identical to TRBD1. The CDR3 extends over 16 amino acids. Unmatched junction bases numbered 9, after V lost 4 bases and J lost 6 bases. Germline V gives CDR1 KGHDR, CDR2 SFDVKD. CDR3 bases: TGTGCCACCAGTGACCAGGACAGGGTTGGTCCCGGGGAGCTGTTTTTT. This codes for CATSDQDRVGPGELFF.

In this sample, this clonotype turned up a few times. The chain has TRBV12-3 or TRBV12-4 and TRBJ1-3; TRBD1 matches at 8 bases. CDR3 length: 15 amino acids. V lost 5 bases to trimming and J lost 2 bases; unmatched junction nucleotides: 5. Written as DNA, the CDR3 is TGTGCCAGCAGTAACCGACAGGGGCCTGGAAACACCATATATTTT. This encodes CASSNRQGPGNTIYF.

This clonotype was detected ten times or more. The chain combines TRBV12-3 or TRBV12-4 with TRBJ1-1; no clear D gene. The V gene lost 1 base and the J gene lost 7 bases, with 4 bases spanning the gap. The CDR3 runs to 11 residues. The CDR3 coding sequence is TGTGCCAGCAGTTTAGACAGTGAAGCTTTCTTT. Amino acids: CASSLDSEAFF.

The chain uses TRBV9 and TRBJ1-5; unclear D gene. CDR3 length: 13 amino acids. V lost 2 bases and J lost 4, with 7 bases in between. Germline V gene data show CDR1 as SGDLS and CDR2 as YYNGEE. CDR3 coding DNA: TGTGCCAGCAGCGTTGCAGAAAATCAGCCCCAGCATTTT. It yields the protein CASSVAENQPQHF.

At least ten counts were recorded for this clonotype. V gene TRBV5-1 combines with J gene TRBJ1-2; no clear D. Germline values: CDR1 SGHRS, CDR2 YFSETQ. The V end lost 5 bases, the J end lost 7 bases, and 21 bases lay between the germline ends. This CDR3 has 15 residues. The CDR3 nucleotides read TGCGCCAGCAGTCCGGACGAACCCGCCGTTTTTGGCTACACCTTC. Protein sequence: CASSPDEPAVFGYTF.

This clonotype occurred many times. CDR3 DNA sequence: TGTGCCAGCAGCTTACCCGCCGGGACAGCTGTGGAAGAGACCCAGTACTTC. Its translation is CASSLPAGTAVEETQYF. The V gene is TRBV7-2, the J gene TRBJ2-5, with 7 bases lining up with TRBD1. Trimming cost V 2 bases and J 3 bases; bases outside gene matches: 12. The CDR3 runs 17 residues. Looked up from germline, CDR1 is SGHTA and CDR2 is FQGNSA.

This clonotype has only a few counts. The V call is TRBV30, the J call TRBJ2-7; D may be TRBD1 or TRBD2 (7 bases each). V lost 2 bases and J lost 6, with 17 bases in between. The CDR3 length is 14 residues. From germline, CDR1 is GTSNPN and CDR2 SVGIG (reference sequence). The CDR3 loop is CAWSPTGRGGEQYF. The CDR3 DNA is TGTGCCTGGAGTCCAACCGGCAGGGGGGGCGAGCAGTACTTC.

This clonotype was counted many times. The chain employs TRBV12-3 or TRBV12-4 and TRBJ2-5; 7 bases line up with TRBD2. V shed 6 bases, J shed 4 bases, and the junction held 8 bases outside the gene matches. This CDR3 comprises 14 residues. The DNA of the CDR3 is TGTGCCAGCAGGGAGGAGGGGAGGGGAGAGACCCAGTACTTC. Its protein is CASREEGRGETQYF.

CDR3 loop: CASSQTSGLSSYEQYF. The CDR3 nucleotides read TGTGCCAGCAGCCAAACTAGCGGGCTGAGCTCCTACGAGCAGTACTTC. The chain uses TRBV4-2 and TRBJ2-7; 9 bases are shared with TRBD2. V trimming: 2 bases; J trimming: 0 bases; junction bases outside the gene matches: 5. This CDR3 has 16 amino acids. Looked up from germline, CDR1 is LGHNA and CDR2 is YNFKEQ.

This clonotype has a count of ten or more. The chain has TRBV29-1 and TRBJ2-5; tentatively, D is TRBD1 (6 bases). The ends were cut back, 4 bases at V and 4 bases at J, with 10 bases in the middle. The CDR3 contains 12 residues. Germline V gene lookup returns CDR1 SQVTM and CDR2 ANQGSEA. DNA for the CDR3: TGCAGCGTTGCAGGGGACGGAGAGACCCAGTACTTC. Translating gives CSVAGDGETQYF.

This clonotype was counted at least ten times. The V call is TRBV28, the J call TRBJ2-7; D remains ambiguous. CDR1 is MDHEN, CDR2 SYDVKM, per germline. The length of the CDR3 is 14 residues. Trimming stripped 4 bases from V and 2 bases from J, with 12 bases between. Here the CDR3 DNA reads TGTGCCAGCAGTTCCTCGACGGCCCCCTACGAGCAGTACTTC. Translating gives CASSSSTAPYEQYF.

This sequence joins TRBV11-2 and TRBJ1-2; possible D gene TRBD1, 5 bases. Germline V gene sequence: CDR1 SGHAT, CDR2 FQNNGV. This CDR3 comprises 16 residues. Trimming cost V 4 bases and J 4 bases, with 19 bases left between them. The CDR3 DNA reads TGTGCCAGCAGCTCAAGTAGAGGGGCGTCTCCCTATGGCTACACCTTC. It is translated as CASSSSRGASPYGYTF.

In regard to this clonotype: An end of the junction differs from the germline gene, which may be a read error. The chain couples TRBV28 to TRBJ1-3; D remains ambiguous. Germline V gives CDR1 MDHEN, CDR2 SYDVKM. CDR3 length: 12 residues. CDR3 coding DNA: TGTGCCAGCAGTTCCTCTGGAGACACCATATATTTT. This gives the protein CASSSSGDTIYF.

This clonotype has more than one count but fewer than ten. This chain uses TRBV3-1 with TRBJ2-4; TRBD2 matches at 10 bases. Germline V gene data show CDR1 as LGHDT and CDR2 as YNNKEL (reference sequence). With 0 bases clipped from V and 3 bases from J, the junction kept 11 bases outside the gene matches. The CDR3 covers 19 residues. The CDR3 loop is CASSQEPLAGEFYKNIQYF. CDR3 DNA sequence: TGTGCCAGCAGCCAAGAGCCCCTAGCGGGAGAGTTCTACAAAAACATTCAGTACTTC.

The sample holds many counts of this clonotype. The V and J genes are TRBV24-1 and TRBJ2-1; D call uncertain. Trimming cost V 3 bases and J 6 bases, with 8 bases left between them. The CDR3 loop spans 13 amino acids. Germline CDR1 and CDR2: KGHDR and SFDVKD. The CDR3 loop reads CATSDRVLNEQFF. The DNA of the CDR3 is TGTGCCACCAGTGATCGTGTTCTCAATGAGCAGTTCTTC.